This TCR beta chain comes out of a study of T cell clonality in common variable immunodeficiency. The study, taken as a whole, reports: Compared with controls, CVID subjects had fewer shared TCRbeta clones. Fewer deletions and N-nucleotide insertions were reportedly seen in common variable immunodeficiency TCR beta sequences. CVID subjects showed higher TCRbeta clonality than healthy controls.

This table comes from immunoSEQ multiplex PCR, and its TCRdb copy is limited to in-frame clones, with some not included. The table lists roughly 23,000 clones, with no singletons. V was shortened by 2 bases and J by 4 bases, with 13 bases between the two germline ends. Germline lookup yields CDR1 KGHSH and CDR2 LQKENI. The CDR3 covers 15 residues. This clone was observed a few times. Its antigen is as yet unknown. The read gets to within 3 residues of the CDR3 end, and the germline J gene fills in the rest. The chain couples TRBV18 to TRBJ2-3; D might be TRBD1 (5 bases). The origin of this receptor is a human donor with common variable immunodeficiency. Sequencing was performed on peripheral blood mononuclear cells. Incomplete CDR3 DNA: TGTGCCAGCTCACCATACCAGGGTGGCCCAGATACG. Its translation: CASSPYQGGPDT. The full CDR3 reads CASSPYQGGPDTQYF.